Sequencing of this TCR beta chain was carried out in a study of T-cell memory formation after mild COVID-19. From the 5' RACE reads, TCRdb called clonotypes with MiXCR, one entry per CDR3 protein. Of some 210,000 distinct CDR3 sequences listed, about a sixth were seen once; the top ten hold 2% to 2.5%. The CDR3 loop spans 14 amino acids. Trimming removed 3 bases at V and 7 bases at J, with 11 bases between. Germline loops: CDR1 SGHDT, CDR2 YYEEEE. Specimen: PBMCs or a T cell subset sorted from them (not recorded which). This TCR derives from an adult woman who had mild COVID-19 (a few samples of this study predate the infection). Cell type and time point are not known. V usage is TRBV5-6 and J usage is TRBJ1-6; D not resolved. CDR3 amino acids: CASSSSPSNSPLHF. The CDR3 DNA reads TGTGCCAGCAGCTCGAGCCCCTCCAATTCACCCCTCCACTTT.